The rows below give T cell receptor beta chains drawn from one sample of a study of blood T cell repertoires in COVID-19. Sequenced by immunoSEQ multiplex PCR; TCRdb stores in-frame clones only, minus some. The table lists 200,000 to 250,000 clones, approximately 86% of them singletons. The sequencing input was peripheral blood. These receptors originate from a man younger than 30 with active or convalescent COVID-19. CDR3s include the opening cysteine and the closing phenylalanine or tryptophan. D genes are given only for firm matches. Not every row has a clone size; where given, it reads once, few, many or a size class.

V	size	J	D	DNA	CDR3
TRBV27	.	TRBJ2-5	.	TGTGCCAGCAGTTTTGATCACCTCAGGACCCAGTACTTC	CASSFDHLRTQYF
TRBV30	.	TRBJ2-3	TRBD1	TGTGCCTGGGGCCGAACCGGGACAGCCACAGATACGCAGTATTTT	CAWGRTGTATDTQYF
TRBV20-1	.	TRBJ2-1	.	TGCAGTGCTTCGTTCCCGGTTGAGCAGTTCTTC	CSASFPVEQFF
TRBV6-5	once	TRBJ1-5	.	TGTGCCAGCAAGGAGGGATTGTGGAATCAGCCCCAGCATTTT	CASKEGLWNQPQHF
TRBV6-5	.	TRBJ1-5	.	TGTGCCAGCAGCCAGGGAATCTGGAGCAATCAGCCCCAGCATTTT	CASSQGIWSNQPQHF
TRBV4-1	.	TRBJ2-5	TRBD2	TGCGCCAGCAGCCAAGATTGGTCTAGCGGACAAGAGACCCAGTACTTC	CASSQDWSSGQETQYF
TRBV6-5	once	TRBJ2-1	.	TGTGCCAGCAGTCCCTTTTCCTACAATGAGCAGTTCTTC	CASSPFSYNEQFF
TRBV2	.	TRBJ1-1	.	TGTGCCAGCAGTCAGGAACAGGGAAACACTGAAGCTTTCTTT	CASSQEQGNTEAFF
TRBV6-5	.	TRBJ1-2	.	TGTGCCAGCAGTTACTCTGGAGTAAGGGGTAACTATGGCTACACCTTC	CASSYSGVRGNYGYTF
TRBV10-3	.	TRBJ2-7	.	TGTGCCATCAGAACAGAGACCTACGAGCAGTACTTC	CAIRTETYEQYF
TRBV6-4	.	TRBJ2-1	.	TGTGCCAGCAGTGTGACTAGTATTGGCAATGAGCAGTTCTTC	CASSVTSIGNEQFF